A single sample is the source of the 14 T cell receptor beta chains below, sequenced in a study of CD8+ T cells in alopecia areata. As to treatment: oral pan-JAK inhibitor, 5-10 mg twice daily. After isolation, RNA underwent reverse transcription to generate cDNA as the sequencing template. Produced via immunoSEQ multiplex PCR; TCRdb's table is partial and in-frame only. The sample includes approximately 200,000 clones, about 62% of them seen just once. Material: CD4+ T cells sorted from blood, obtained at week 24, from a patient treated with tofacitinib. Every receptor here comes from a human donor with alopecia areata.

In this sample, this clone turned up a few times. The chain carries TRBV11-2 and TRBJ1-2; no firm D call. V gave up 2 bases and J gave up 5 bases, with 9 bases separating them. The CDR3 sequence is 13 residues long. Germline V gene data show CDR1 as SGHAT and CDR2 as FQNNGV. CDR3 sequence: CASSLPPGYGYTF. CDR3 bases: TGTGCCAGCAGCTTACCCCCCGGGTATGGCTACACCTTC. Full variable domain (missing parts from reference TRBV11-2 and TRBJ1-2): EAGVAQSPRYKIIEKRQSVAFWCNPISGHATLYWYQQILGQGPKLLIQFQNNGVVDDSQLPKDRFSAERLKGVDSTLKIQPAKLEDSAVYLCASSLPPGYGYTFGSGTRLTVV.

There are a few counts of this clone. The CDR3 DNA is TGCGCCAGCAGCTCTTCAGCGGGAGGAACCTACAATGAGCAGTTCTTC. Encoded protein: CASSSSAGGTYNEQFF. The chain is built from TRBV5-1 and TRBJ2-1, with 9 bases that match TRBD2. The CDR3 length is 16 residues. Per germline, CDR1 SGHRS and CDR2 YFSETQ. The V segment lost 3 bases and the J segment 2 bases; nucleotides outside the gene matches: 6.

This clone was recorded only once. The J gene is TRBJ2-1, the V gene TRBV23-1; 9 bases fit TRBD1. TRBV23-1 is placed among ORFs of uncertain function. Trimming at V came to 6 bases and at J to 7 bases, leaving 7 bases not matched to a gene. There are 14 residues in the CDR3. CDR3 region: CASSGQGRGNEQFF. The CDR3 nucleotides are TGCGCCAGCAGCGGACAGGGGAGGGGGAATGAGCAGTTCTTC.

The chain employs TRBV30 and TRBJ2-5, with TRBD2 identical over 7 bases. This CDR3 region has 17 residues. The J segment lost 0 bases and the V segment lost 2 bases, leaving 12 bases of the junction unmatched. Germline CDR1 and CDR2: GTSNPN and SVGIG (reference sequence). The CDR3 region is CAWSPNLGGVNQETQYF. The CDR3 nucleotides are TGTGCCTGGAGTCCCAACTTGGGGGGGGTAAACCAAGAGACCCAGTACTTC.

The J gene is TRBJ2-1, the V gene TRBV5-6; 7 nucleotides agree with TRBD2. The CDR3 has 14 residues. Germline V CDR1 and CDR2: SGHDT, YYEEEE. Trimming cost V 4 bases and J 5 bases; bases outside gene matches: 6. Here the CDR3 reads CASSAGLEDNEQFF. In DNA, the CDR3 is TGTGCCAGCAGCGCAGGACTAGAAGACAATGAGCAGTTCTTC.

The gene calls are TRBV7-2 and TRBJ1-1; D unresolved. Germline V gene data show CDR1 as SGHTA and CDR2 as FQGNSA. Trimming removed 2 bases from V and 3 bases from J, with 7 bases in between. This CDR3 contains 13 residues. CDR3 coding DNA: TGTGCCAGCAGCTTAAAGCTGGACACTGAAGCTTTCTTT. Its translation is CASSLKLDTEAFF.

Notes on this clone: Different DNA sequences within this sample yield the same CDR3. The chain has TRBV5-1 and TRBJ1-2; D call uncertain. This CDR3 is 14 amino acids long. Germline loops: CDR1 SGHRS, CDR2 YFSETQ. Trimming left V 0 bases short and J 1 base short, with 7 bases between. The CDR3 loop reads CASSLDRFNYGYTF. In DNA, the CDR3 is TGCGCCAGCAGCTTGGACCGATTTAACTATGGCTACACCTTC.

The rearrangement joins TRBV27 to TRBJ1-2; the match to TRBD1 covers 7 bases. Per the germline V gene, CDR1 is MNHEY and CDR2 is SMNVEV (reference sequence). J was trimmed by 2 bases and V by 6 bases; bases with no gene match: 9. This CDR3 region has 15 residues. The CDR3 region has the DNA TGTGCCAGCAGACCCGGGACAGCAACGAACTATGGCTACACCTTC. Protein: CASRPGTATNYGYTF.

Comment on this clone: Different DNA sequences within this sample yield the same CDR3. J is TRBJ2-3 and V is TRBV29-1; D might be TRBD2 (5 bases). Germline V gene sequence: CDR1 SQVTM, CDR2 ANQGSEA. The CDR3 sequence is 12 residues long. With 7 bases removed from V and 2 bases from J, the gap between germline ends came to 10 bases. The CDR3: CSGGGSTDTQYF. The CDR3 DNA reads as TGCAGCGGCGGAGGTTCCACAGATACGCAGTATTTT.

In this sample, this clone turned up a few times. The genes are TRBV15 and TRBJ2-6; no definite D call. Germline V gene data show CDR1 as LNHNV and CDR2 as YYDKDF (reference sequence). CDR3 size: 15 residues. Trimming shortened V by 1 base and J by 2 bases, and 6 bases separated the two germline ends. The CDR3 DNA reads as TGTGCCACCAGCAGAGCAGGCCCTGGGGCCAACGTCCTGACTTTC. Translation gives CATSRAGPGANVLTF.

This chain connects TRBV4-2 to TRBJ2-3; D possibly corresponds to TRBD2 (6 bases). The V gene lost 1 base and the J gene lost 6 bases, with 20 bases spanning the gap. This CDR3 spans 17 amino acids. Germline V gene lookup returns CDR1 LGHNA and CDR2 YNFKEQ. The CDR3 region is CASSQAPGLTSRDTQYF. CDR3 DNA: TGTGCCAGCAGCCAAGCCCCTGGACTAACTAGCCGGGATACGCAGTATTTT.

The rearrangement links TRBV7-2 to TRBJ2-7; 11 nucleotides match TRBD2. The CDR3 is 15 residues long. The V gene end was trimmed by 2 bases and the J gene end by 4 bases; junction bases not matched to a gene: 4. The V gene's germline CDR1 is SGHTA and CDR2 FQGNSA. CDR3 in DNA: TGTGCCAGCAGCTTACAAGGGACTAGCGGATACGAGCAGTACTTC. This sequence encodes CASSLQGTSGYEQYF.

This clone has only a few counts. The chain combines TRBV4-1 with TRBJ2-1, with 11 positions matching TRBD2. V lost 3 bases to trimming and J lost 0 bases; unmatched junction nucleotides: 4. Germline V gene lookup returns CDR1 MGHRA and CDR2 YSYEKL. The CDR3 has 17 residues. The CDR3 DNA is TGCGCCAGCAGCCAGACTAGCGGGGAGCCCTCCTACAATGAGCAGTTCTTC. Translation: CASSQTSGEPSYNEQFF.

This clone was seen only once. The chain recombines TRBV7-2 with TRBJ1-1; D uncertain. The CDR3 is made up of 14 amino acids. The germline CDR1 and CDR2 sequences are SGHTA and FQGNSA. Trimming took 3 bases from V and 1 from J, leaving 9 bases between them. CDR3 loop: CASSFAPGNTEAFF. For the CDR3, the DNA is TGTGCCAGCAGCTTCGCCCCGGGGAACACTGAAGCTTTCTTT.